The source of this T cell receptor (beta chain) is a study of immune characteristics of hereditary and idiopathic chronic pancreatitis. Chronic pancreatitis tissue was collected during total pancreatectomy with islet autotransplantation. Repertoires were generated with immunoSEQ multiplex PCR, while TCRdb's copy carries only in-frame clones and drops some. Of approximately 9,800 clones listed, around 79% were seen once; the top ten hold 13% to 15%. The sequenced sample was pancreas tissue with idiopathic chronic pancreatitis. The clonotype originates from a human donor with chronic pancreatitis.

CDR3 coding DNA: TGCAGTGCTAGGAGGGGTTATGGCTACACCTTC. As protein: CSARRGYGYTF. This sequence joins TRBV20-1 and TRBJ1-2; weak D call: TRBD1 (5 bases). Germline V CDR1 and CDR2: DFQATT, SNEGSKA (reference sequence). The CDR3 runs to 11 residues. Trimming took off 3 bases at V and 5 bases at J, with 7 bases between the two ends.